This T cell receptor (beta chain) was captured by sequencing in a study of breast tumors, draining lymph nodes, adjacent tissues. General observations from the study: Tumor T cell lymph node origin was a supported hypothesis, not proven. Tumor repertoires ranked between lymph nodes and nontumor tissue in diversity, with V and J gene preferences.

The lymph nodes were axillary draining lymph nodes from breast cancer patients. The CDR3 is 15 amino acids. Germline V gives CDR1 ENHRY, CDR2 SYGVKD. V lost 3 bases and J lost 1, with 9 bases in between. This clonotype was counted ten times or more. No antigen is known for it. TCRdb redid the calling of the multiplex PCR reads with MiXCR, one entry per CDR3 protein. This table has about 180,000 distinct CDR3 sequences, 33% appearing once. Sequenced input: axillary lymph node tissue. V usage is TRBV10-3 and J usage is TRBJ1-4; D is unresolved. The sequence came from a female donor with breast cancer. Some clones in this sample may be carry-over from other donors' samples. In DNA, the CDR3 is TGTGCCATCAGTGACAGGAGAGGAACTAATGAAAAACTGTTTTTT. Encoded protein: CAISDRRGTNEKLFF.